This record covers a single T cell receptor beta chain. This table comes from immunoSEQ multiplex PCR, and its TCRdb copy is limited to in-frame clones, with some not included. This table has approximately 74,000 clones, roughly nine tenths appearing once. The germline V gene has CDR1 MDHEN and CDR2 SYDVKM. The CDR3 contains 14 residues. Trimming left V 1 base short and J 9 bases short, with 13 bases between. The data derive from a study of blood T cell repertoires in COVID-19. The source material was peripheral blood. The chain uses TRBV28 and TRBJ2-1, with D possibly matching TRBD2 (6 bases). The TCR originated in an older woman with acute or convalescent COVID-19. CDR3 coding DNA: TGTGCCAGCAGTTTATACGGGGGAAGGAGTGAGCAGTTCTTC. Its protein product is CASSLYGGRSEQFF. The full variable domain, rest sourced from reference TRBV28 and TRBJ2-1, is DVKVTQSSRYLVKRTGEKVFLECVQDMDHENMFWYRQDPGLGLRLIYFSYDVKMKEKGDIPEGYSVSREKKERFSLILESASTNQTSMYLCASSLYGGRSEQFFGPGTRLTVL.